This T cell receptor (beta chain) emerged from a study of blood T cell repertoires in COVID-19. Two negative PCRs, clearance, or symptom resolution had been documented for recovered Cohort 3 donors. The V and J ends lost 2 bases and 1 base, in that order; junction bases with no gene match: 13. The CDR3 consists of 18 residues. Looked up from germline, CDR1 is SGHDT and CDR2 is YYEEEE. Clones were read by immunoSEQ multiplex PCR, and TCRdb kept only the in-frame ones, dropping some. The sample gives under 300,000 clones, more than 75% of which show up once; 1.6% is in the top ten. This receptor was obtained from a woman aged 45 to 65 who had recovered from COVID-19. The sample was PBMCs or T cells enriched from blood (not recorded which). V gene TRBV5-6 combines with J gene TRBJ2-3, with 7 bases matching TRBD1. CDR3 protein: CASSFVGDLGGGTDTQYF. In nucleotides, the CDR3 is TGTGCCAGCAGCTTTGTAGGAGATTTAGGGGGCGGCACAGATACGCAGTATTTT. Looking up the rest from reference TRBV5-6 and TRBJ2-3 gives the full variable domain: DAGVTQSPTHLIKTRGQQVTLRCSPKSGHDTVSWYQQALGQGPQFIFQYYEEEERQRGNFPDRFSGHQFPNYSSELNVNALLLGDSALYLCASSFVGDLGGGTDTQYFGPGTRLTVL.